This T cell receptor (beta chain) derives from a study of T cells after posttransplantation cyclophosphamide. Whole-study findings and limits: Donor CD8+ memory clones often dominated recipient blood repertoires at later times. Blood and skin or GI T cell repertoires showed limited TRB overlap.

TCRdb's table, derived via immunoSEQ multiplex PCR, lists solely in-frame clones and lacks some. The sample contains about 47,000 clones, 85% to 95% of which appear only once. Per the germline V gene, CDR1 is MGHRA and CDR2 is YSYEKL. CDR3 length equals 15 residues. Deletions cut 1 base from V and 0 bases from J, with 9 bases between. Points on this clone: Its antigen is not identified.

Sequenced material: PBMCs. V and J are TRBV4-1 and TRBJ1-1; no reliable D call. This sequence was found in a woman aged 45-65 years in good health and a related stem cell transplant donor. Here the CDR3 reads CASSQAGRMNTEAFF. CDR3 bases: TGCGCCAGCAGCCAAGCGGGGAGGATGAACACTGAAGCTTTCTTT.